This TCR beta chain was sequenced during a study of T cell changes during pregnancy in multiple sclerosis. The germline CDR1 and CDR2 sequences are LNHDA and SQIVND (reference sequence). Trimming left V 4 bases short and J 4 bases short, with 10 bases between. The CDR3 length is 13 residues. Generated by immunoSEQ multiplex PCR, the TCRdb table keeps only in-frame clones and is missing some. This table holds 50,000 to 70,000 clones, about nine tenths found once. This sample comprised peripheral blood, obtained after pregnancy. The chain carries TRBV19 and TRBJ1-2; D is uncertain. This receptor was obtained from a female donor in good health, enrolled as a control in a pregnancy study. The CDR3 reads CASSTAPTYGYTF. CDR3 sequence (DNA): TGTGCCAGTAGTACCGCGCCCACCTATGGCTACACCTTC.